This T cell receptor beta chain was profiled in a study of immune cell composition in non-small cell lung cancer. Regarding the study as a whole: Dominant in vivo tumour-associated clones were not shown to share tumour-reactive sequences. Lung adenocarcinomas had lower top 10 clone scores and clonality than squamous tumours. Squamous carcinomas (approximately 80%) more often had tumour-associated clones >0.5% than adenocarcinomas (roughly 33%).

The J segment lost 2 bases and the V segment lost 2 bases, leaving 3 bases of the junction unmatched. Germline V gives CDR1 MNHNY, CDR2 SVGAGI (reference sequence). The CDR3 covers 14 residues. About this clone itself: Its antigen is not identified.

Profiling relied on immunoSEQ multiplex PCR, and the TCRdb table lists in-frame clones only, not all of them. This table has under 6,000 clones, roughly 79% appearing once. The sequence was obtained from a human donor with non-small cell lung cancer. The chain carries TRBV6-6 and TRBJ2-7; TRBD1 matches 7 bases. Sample: lung tumor tissue. The CDR3 coding sequence is TGTGCCAGCAGTTACACGACAGGGCCCTACGAGCAGTACTTC. Protein sequence: CASSYTTGPYEQYF.